One and the same sample provided the 14 T cell receptor beta chains below, sequenced in a study of T cells in Graves' hyperthyroidism and ophthalmopathy. TCR beta CDR3 region amplification was performed from RNA transcripts. HTBI primers were used for first-round RT-PCR of the TCR CDR3. TCRdb re-called the multiplex PCR reads through MiXCR, storing one row per CDR3 protein. The data show about 640,000 distinct CDR3 sequences, with 20% seen just once and under 35% held by the top ten. Material for sequencing was blood. These receptors were taken from a man aged 25 to 40 with Graves' ophthalmopathy.

The chain employs TRBV30 and TRBJ2-2; D is unresolved. V lost 3 bases to trimming and J lost 1 base, with 6 bases between them. The CDR3 has 13 amino acids. Germline V gene sequence: CDR1 GTSNPN, CDR2 SVGIG (reference sequence). The CDR3: CAWRGRNTGELFF. Written as DNA, the CDR3 is TGTGCCTGGAGGGGCCGGAACACCGGGGAGCTGTTTTTT.

The chain recombines TRBV6-1 with TRBJ2-5; possible D gene TRBD2, 5 bases. Looked up from germline, CDR1 is MNHNS and CDR2 is SASEGT. CDR3 size: 14 residues. The V end lost 8 bases, the J end lost 0 bases, and 13 bases lay between the germline ends. This CDR3 is CASCRERYQETQYF. The CDR3 DNA reads as TGTGCCAGCTGCCGGGAAAGGTACCAAGAGACCCAGTACTTC.

This clonotype has ten or more counts. The V and J genes are TRBV2 and TRBJ2-7; either TRBD1 or TRBD2 may fit D (6 bases each). V was shortened by 5 bases and J by 4 bases, with 15 bases between the two germline ends. The CDR3 runs 14 residues. The germline CDR1 and CDR2 sequences are SNHLY and FYNNEI. In DNA, the CDR3 is TGTGCCAGCAGTAAACAGGGAGGCCGTTACGAGCAGTACTTC. Protein product: CASSKQGGRYEQYF.

The sample holds a few counts of this clonotype. This rearrangement joins TRBV18 to TRBJ1-1; 8 positions match TRBD1. The germline V gene encodes CDR1 KGHSH and CDR2 LQKENI. CDR3 length equals 14 residues. The trim removed 8 bases at V and 2 bases at J, leaving 7 bases unmatched. The CDR3 DNA reads TGTGCCAGCCAAAGCCAGGGGGCAAACACTGAAGCTTTCTTT. Protein sequence: CASQSQGANTEAFF. The full variable domain, rest sourced from reference TRBV18 and TRBJ1-1, is NAGVMQNPRHLVRRRGQEARLRCSPMKGHSHVYWYRQLPEEGLKFMVYLQKENIIDESGMPKERFSAEFPKEGPSILRIQQVVRGDSAAYFCASQSQGANTEAFFGQGTRLTVV.

This clonotype has at least ten counts. V usage is TRBV4-1 and J usage is TRBJ1-1, with 9 nucleotides matching TRBD1. With V trimmed by 7 bases and J by 5 bases, 5 bases remained unmatched. The CDR3 extends over 13 amino acids. The V gene's germline CDR1 is MGHRA and CDR2 YSYEKL. CDR3 sequence reads: CASKGGTGTEAFF. The CDR3 coding sequence is TGCGCCAGCAAGGGGGGGACAGGGACTGAAGCTTTCTTT.

The chain is built from TRBV4-2 and TRBJ1-1, with D possibly matching TRBD1 (5 bases). Germline V CDR1 and CDR2: LGHNA, YNFKEQ. CDR3 length: 16 amino acids. V gave up 0 bases and J gave up 0 bases, with 11 bases separating them. This chain's CDR3 is CASSQDMGLLNTEAFF. As DNA, the CDR3 is TGTGCCAGCAGCCAAGATATGGGACTGTTGAACACTGAAGCTTTCTTT.

A word on this clonotype: A much larger clone lies one base from this, so it may be a read error. V is TRBV6-1 and J is TRBJ2-1; tentative D call: TRBD2 (6 bases). The germline V and J ends were trimmed by 6 bases and 7 bases, with 7 bases remaining between them. The germline V gene encodes CDR1 MNHNS and CDR2 SASEGT. The length of the CDR3 is 11 residues. The CDR3 region is CASREGNEQFF. The CDR3 DNA reads as TGTGCCAGCAGGGAGGGTAATGAGCAGTTCTTC.

This clonotype showed up just a few times. V and J are TRBV5-1 and TRBJ2-6; a weak D match, TRBD1 (6 bases). The CDR3 runs 15 residues. In germline, CDR1 is SGHRS, CDR2 YFSETQ. Trimming took 2 bases from V and 2 from J, leaving 8 bases between them. The CDR3 DNA is TGCGCCAGCAGCTTCACAGGGCCTGGGGCCAACGTCCTGACTTTC. Its protein product is CASSFTGPGANVLTF.

This chain connects TRBV7-2 to TRBJ2-7, with D perhaps TRBD2 (6 bases). Germline CDR1 reads SGHTA; CDR2 reads FQGNSA. The CDR3 is made up of 17 amino acids. Trimming took 6 bases from V and 1 from J, leaving 22 bases between them. The CDR3, as DNA: TGTGCCAGCAGTTCCTGGCGGGATACAGAGACATCCTACGAGCAGTACTTC. Protein product: CASSSWRDTETSYEQYF.

This clonotype was seen at least ten times. The V gene is TRBV2, the J gene TRBJ2-5; 11 nucleotides align to TRBD2. V lost 6 bases and J lost 3; bases outside the gene matches: 9. CDR1 is SNHLY and CDR2 is FYNNEI in the germline V gene. This CDR3 spans 16 amino acids. DNA for the CDR3: TGTGCCAGCAGACAGAAACCGGGACTAGCGGAAGAGACCCAGTACTTC. Protein product: CASRQKPGLAEETQYF.

This clonotype was seen a single time. The rearrangement joins TRBV29-1 to TRBJ2-4; 8 bases are shared with TRBD1. V shed 6 bases and J 4 bases; nucleotides not matched to a gene: 5. The germline CDR1 and CDR2 sequences are SQVTM and ANQGSEA. The CDR3 extends over 13 amino acids. The CDR3 protein is CSVADRVKNIQYF. In DNA form, the CDR3 reads TGCAGCGTCGCGGACAGGGTTAAAAACATTCAGTACTTC.

V gene TRBV30 combines with J gene TRBJ2-7; D may be TRBD2 (6 bases). Germline lookup yields CDR1 GTSNPN and CDR2 SVGIG (reference sequence). The V gene lost 2 bases and the J gene lost 2 bases, with 13 bases spanning the gap. There are 14 residues in the CDR3. CDR3 in amino acids: CAWSMGGAPYEQYF. CDR3 nucleotides: TGTGCCTGGAGTATGGGGGGAGCTCCCTACGAGCAGTACTTC.

The chain employs TRBV5-4 and TRBJ2-4; no definite D call. The CDR3 is 15 residues long. The V end was cut by 0 bases, the J end by 0 bases, with 7 bases between. In germline, CDR1 is SGHNT, CDR2 YYREEE (reference sequence). The CDR3 region is CASSLARGAKNIQYF. The CDR3 DNA is TGTGCCAGCAGCTTGGCTCGCGGAGCCAAAAACATTCAGTACTTC.

This clonotype was seen ten or more times. The chain links TRBV12-3 or TRBV12-4 to TRBJ1-1; D perhaps matches TRBD1 (6 bases). Trimming pared 8 bases from V and 4 bases from J, leaving 17 bases between. CDR3 length: 14 residues. The CDR3 here is CASASRGISTEAFF. DNA for the CDR3: TGTGCCAGCGCAAGTAGGGGGATTAGCACTGAAGCTTTCTTT.